Here is one T cell receptor (beta chain) with its context. Antigen: not known. The sample originates from a study of OX40 agonist ivuxolimab in advanced cancers. Germline V gene sequence: CDR1 MNHNS, CDR2 SASEGT. CDR3 length: 15 amino acids. With 7 bases removed from V and 7 bases from J, the gap between germline ends came to 23 bases. Clones were read by immunoSEQ multiplex PCR, and TCRdb kept only the in-frame ones, dropping some. Among around 62,000 clones, roughly 86% were seen once, and the ten largest hold 0.85% to 1.4%. Study results and limitations: Expanded clones were, on average, more numerous in CD8+ T cells than in CD4+. In the expanded peripheral T cells, antigen specificity was never determined. CD4+ and CD8+ blood T cells expanded clonally by week 6 at 0.1 to 3.0 mg/kg.

The gene calls are TRBV6-1 and TRBJ2-7; D remains ambiguous. The sample in question was CD4+ or CD8+ T cells sorted from blood, obtained in a trial of the OX40 agonist ivuxolimab. The receptor was derived from an adult with an advanced solid tumor such as melanoma, head and neck, liver or kidney cancer. This chain's CDR3 is CASTSERVIGSEQYF. The CDR3, as DNA: TGTGCCAGCACCTCCGAAAGGGTGATAGGGTCGGAGCAGTACTTC.